The next 26 T cell receptor beta chains were all read from a single sample in a study of blood T cell repertoires in COVID-19. Method: immunoSEQ multiplex PCR; TCRdb's copy keeps in-frame clones and lacks some. The table records roughly 410,000 clones, 89% of them present only once. The sample consisted of peripheral blood. These TCRs come from a man aged 35 to 55 with acute or convalescent COVID-19.

This clone has just one count. This chain uses TRBV18 with TRBJ2-3, with 8 bases lining up with TRBD1. The junction had 8 bases not matched to a gene; V was cut back by 3 bases and J by 6 bases. The CDR3 is 15 amino acids. Germline assignment: CDR1 KGHSH and CDR2 LQKENI. The CDR3 region is CASSPRTGNADTQYF. The CDR3 DNA follows: TGTGCCAGCTCACCCCGGACAGGGAACGCCGATACGCAGTATTTT.

The chain combines TRBV7-9 with TRBJ2-2; tentative D call: TRBD2 (6 bases). The V end was cut by 2 bases, the J end by 4 bases, with 8 bases between. The germline V gene encodes CDR1 SEHNR and CDR2 FQNEAQ (reference sequence). CDR3 length: 14 residues. The CDR3: CASSLPGGTGELFF. The DNA for the CDR3 is TGTGCCAGCAGCTTACCCGGGGGCACCGGGGAGCTGTTTTTT.

The rearrangement uses TRBV5-4 and TRBJ2-2; 9 nucleotides agree with TRBD1. This CDR3 is built from 15 residues. Germline trimming cut 2 bases from V and 4 bases from J; bases unmatched to any gene: 3. Germline loops: CDR1 SGHNT, CDR2 YYREEE (reference sequence). CDR3 region: CASSLGTGLTGELFF. CDR3 bases: TGTGCCAGCAGCTTAGGGACAGGGCTCACCGGGGAGCTGTTTTTT.

V gene TRBV4-1 combines with J gene TRBJ1-5, with D possibly TRBD1 on 6 matching bases. V was cut by 8 bases and J by 3 bases, with 14 bases left in between. Germline CDR1 is MGHRA and CDR2 is YSYEKL. CDR3 length: 14 amino acids. CDR3 region: CASGTGTPNQPQHF. CDR3 sequence (DNA): TGCGCCAGCGGAACCGGGACACCCAATCAGCCCCAGCATTTT.

The V call is TRBV2, the J call TRBJ1-2, with TRBD1 matching over 7 bases. In germline, CDR1 is SNHLY, CDR2 FYNNEI. The CDR3 totals 13 residues. The trim removed 10 bases at V and 3 bases at J, leaving 8 bases unmatched. The CDR3 loop reads CATYLQGDYGYTF. The DNA for the CDR3 is TGTGCCACATACCTTCAGGGGGACTATGGCTACACCTTC.

The rearrangement joins TRBV27 to TRBJ1-1; 7 nucleotides align to TRBD1. After removal of 6 bases from V and 6 bases from J, the junction contained 10 bases not matched to a gene. Per germline, CDR1 MNHEY and CDR2 SMNVEV (reference sequence). The CDR3 has 14 amino acids. Here the CDR3 reads CASSLGQPISEAFF. The CDR3 DNA follows: TGTGCCAGCAGCCTGGGACAGCCAATTTCTGAAGCTTTCTTT.

V gene TRBV27 combines with J gene TRBJ1-2, with 9 bases aligning to TRBD1. Germline values: CDR1 MNHEY, CDR2 SMNVEV (reference sequence). Trimming took 5 bases from V and 4 from J; bases not matched to a gene: 14. CDR3 length equals 17 residues. This CDR3 is CASSPTPGTGMGYGYTF. The CDR3, as DNA: TGTGCCAGCAGTCCAACCCCCGGGACAGGGATGGGCTATGGCTACACCTTC.

CDR3 loop: CASSIAPRSEQFF. DNA for the CDR3: TGTGCCAGTAGTATAGCCCCTAGATCTGAGCAGTTCTTC. The chain employs TRBV19 and TRBJ2-1; D ambiguous. Trimming removed 1 base at V and 9 bases at J, with 10 bases between. CDR3 length equals 13 residues. Germline V gives CDR1 LNHDA, CDR2 SQIVND (reference sequence).

The V and J genes are TRBV6-5 and TRBJ1-4; tentatively, D is TRBD1 (5 bases). The germline V gene has CDR1 MNHEY and CDR2 SVGAGI. The CDR3 sequence is 15 residues long. The ends were cut back, 5 bases at V and 0 bases at J, with 10 bases in the middle. The CDR3 reads CASSTDRATNEKLFF. DNA for the CDR3: TGTGCCAGCAGTACCGACAGAGCAACTAATGAAAAACTGTTTTTT.

V is TRBV10-3 and J is TRBJ2-2, with TRBD2 identical over 9 bases. The V and J ends lost 4 bases and 4 bases, in that order; junction bases with no gene match: 7. This CDR3 comprises 16 residues. Germline assignment: CDR1 ENHRY and CDR2 SYGVKD. CDR3 region: CAISGSGSVRTGELFF. In nucleotides, the CDR3 is TGTGCCATCAGTGGTAGCGGGAGCGTACGCACCGGGGAGCTGTTTTTT.

The chain carries TRBV24-1 and TRBJ1-1; tentative D call: TRBD1 (6 bases). The CDR3 runs 11 residues. V lost 4 bases, J lost 8 bases, and 7 bases lay in between. Germline assignment: CDR1 KGHDR and CDR2 SFDVKD. The CDR3 nucleotides are TGTGCCACCAGTGAACAGGGAGAAGCTTTCTTT. This translates into CATSEQGEAFF.

This clone showed up just once. This chain connects TRBV5-6 to TRBJ2-1; 9 positions agree with TRBD2. V trimming: 0 bases; J trimming: 2 bases; junction bases outside the gene matches: 9. The CDR3 is 18 residues long. The germline V gene has CDR1 SGHDT and CDR2 YYEEEE. CDR3 amino acids: CASSLADGREGPYNEQFF. In DNA form, the CDR3 reads TGTGCCAGCAGCTTGGCCGATGGGCGGGAGGGCCCCTACAATGAGCAGTTCTTC.

The chain combines TRBV28 with TRBJ1-4; D is possibly TRBD1 (6 bases). The CDR3 runs 15 residues. Germline-derived CDR1 and CDR2 are MDHEN and SYDVKM. V lost 3 bases and J lost 7, with 15 bases in between. CDR3: CASSLEAGEREKLFF. The CDR3 DNA reads TGTGCCAGCAGTTTGGAGGCAGGGGAACGTGAAAAACTGTTTTTT.

The chain has TRBV5-4 and TRBJ2-5; 9 bases are shared with TRBD2. The CDR3 extends over 13 amino acids. Trimming at V came to 3 bases and at J to 10 bases, leaving 7 bases not matched to a gene. In germline, CDR1 is SGHNT, CDR2 YYREEE (reference sequence). CDR3: CASSSPSGKSQYF. The CDR3 nucleotides read TGTGCCAGCAGCTCCCCTAGCGGGAAGAGCCAGTACTTC.

The chain couples TRBV6-2 or TRBV6-3 to TRBJ1-2, with 7 bases that match TRBD1. This CDR3 is built from 13 residues. Losses at the gene ends were 5 bases for V and 4 bases for J; bases not matched to a gene: 4. Germline assignment: CDR1 MNHEY and CDR2 SVGEGT. CDR3 DNA: TGTGCCAGCAGTCAACAGGGGACCTATGGCTACACCTTC. Amino acid sequence: CASSQQGTYGYTF.

The V and J genes are TRBV28 and TRBJ1-5; TRBD1 is a possible D gene (5 bases). The ends were cut back, 7 bases at V and 1 base at J, with 14 bases in the middle. This CDR3 region has 15 residues. Germline CDR1 and CDR2: MDHEN and SYDVKM. CDR3 in amino acids: CASIGGGMSNQPQHF. In DNA, the CDR3 is TGTGCCAGCATTGGGGGGGGGATGAGCAATCAGCCCCAGCATTTT.

This clone was found many times. V usage is TRBV12-5 and J usage is TRBJ2-1; unclear D gene. The CDR3 is 12 residues long. The germline gives CDR1 LGHNT, CDR2 FRNRAP. V lost 2 bases, J lost 6 bases, and 5 bases lay in between. Here the CDR3 reads CASGLNSNEQFF. For the CDR3, the DNA is TGTGCTAGTGGTTTGAACTCCAATGAGCAGTTCTTC.

The rearrangement uses TRBV6-5 and TRBJ2-7; 8 nucleotides align to TRBD2. The CDR3 has 15 residues. V shed 8 bases and J 4 bases; nucleotides not matched to a gene: 13. Germline V gene sequence: CDR1 MNHEY, CDR2 SVGAGI. The CDR3 DNA reads TGTGCCAGCGGACCGCAGGGGACTAGAAGGTACGAGCAGTACTTC. It yields the protein CASGPQGTRRYEQYF.

This CDR3 is CASSWDRGGQETQYF. CDR3 bases: TGCGCCAGCAGCTGGGACAGGGGAGGCCAAGAGACCCAGTACTTC. The rearrangement joins TRBV5-1 to TRBJ2-5; TRBD1 matches at 10 bases. V gave up 3 bases and J gave up 1 base; unmatched junction bases: 3. Per germline, CDR1 SGHRS and CDR2 YFSETQ. The CDR3 contains 15 residues.

This clone has just a few counts. The chain couples TRBV5-8 to TRBJ2-3; tentative D call: TRBD1 (6 bases). Deletions cut 4 bases from V and 4 bases from J, with 13 bases between. The germline gives CDR1 SGHTS, CDR2 YDEGEE. The CDR3 totals 14 residues. Written as DNA, the CDR3 is TGTGCCAGCAGCCCGGAGTCAGGGGCAGATACGCAGTATTTT. Protein: CASSPESGADTQYF.

The chain links TRBV20-1 to TRBJ2-1; 9 positions match TRBD2. V trimming: 3 bases; J trimming: 2 bases; junction bases outside the gene matches: 11. The V gene's germline CDR1 is DFQATT and CDR2 SNEGSKA (reference sequence). This CDR3 has 17 residues. For the CDR3, the DNA is TGCAGTGCTAGTTGGGATCTGACTAGCGGCACCTACAATGAGCAGTTCTTC. Translated: CSASWDLTSGTYNEQFF.

V gene TRBV7-9 combines with J gene TRBJ1-3; D possibly corresponds to TRBD1 (6 bases). The germline CDR1 and CDR2 sequences are SEHNR and FQNEAQ (reference sequence). The V and J ends lost 6 bases and 0 bases respectively, with 24 bases between them. CDR3 length: 19 amino acids. The CDR3 nucleotides read TGTGCCAGCAGATTGATCTCCGGGACACTGAGTTACTCTGGAAACACCATATATTTT. It specifies CASRLISGTLSYSGNTIYF.

The rearrangement links TRBV6-6 to TRBJ1-5; possible D gene TRBD1, 6 bases. The ends were cut back, 6 bases at V and 1 base at J, with 13 bases in the middle. This CDR3 has 15 amino acids. Germline V gives CDR1 MNHNY, CDR2 SVGAGI (reference sequence). The CDR3 DNA follows: TGTGCCAGCAGCATTACAGGGCTAAGCAATCAGCCCCAGCATTTT. As protein: CASSITGLSNQPQHF.

The gene calls are TRBV5-5 and TRBJ2-1; the D gene is possibly TRBD1 (5 bases). Between the trimmed V and J ends, which lost 2 bases and 2 bases, there was a span of 11 bases. The CDR3 spans 15 residues. CDR1 and CDR2 from the germline V gene are SGHKS and YYEKEE (reference sequence). CDR3 sequence: CASSLGQGPYNEQFF. CDR3 in DNA: TGTGCCAGCAGCTTAGGGCAGGGTCCCTACAATGAGCAGTTCTTC.

The chain uses TRBV11-2 and TRBJ2-7, with 7 nucleotides matching TRBD1. V trimming: 5 bases; J trimming: 2 bases; junction bases outside the gene matches: 3. Germline assignment: CDR1 SGHAT and CDR2 FQNNGV. The CDR3 runs 13 residues. This CDR3 is CASSRDRPYEQYF. CDR3 bases: TGTGCCAGCAGCCGGGACAGACCCTACGAGCAGTACTTC.

The chain uses TRBV29-1 and TRBJ1-4; tentative D call: TRBD1 (5 bases). Germline values: CDR1 SQVTM, CDR2 ANQGSEA. The length of the CDR3 is 16 residues. Trimming shortened V by 4 bases and J by 3 bases, and 18 bases separated the two germline ends. Written as DNA, the CDR3 is TGCAGCGTTGCAGGAGGGCAGGGATCGTCTAATGAAAAACTGTTTTTT. It specifies CSVAGGQGSSNEKLFF.